This is a list of T cell receptor beta chains from one sample in a study of CD4+ T cells in melanoma. Profiled with immunoSEQ multiplex PCR; TCRdb holds only in-frame clones, not every one. This table has 50,000 to 60,000 clones, roughly 69% appearing once. The sequencing sample was made of tumor tissue. The receptors were gathered from a human donor with melanoma. Both conserved end residues are part of each CDR3. Fields, in order: J gene, clone size, V gene, D gene, CDR3 protein, CDR3 DNA. D genes are given only for firm matches. Not all rows give a size; the values are once, few, many and, for expanded clones, a class.

TRBJ1-1,.,TRBV6-5,.,CASRETGTEAFF,TGTGCCAGCAGAGAAACGGGCACTGAAGCTTTCTTT
TRBJ1-1,few,TRBV30,TRBD1,CAWSKTGRLGEAFF,TGTGCCTGGAGTAAGACAGGGAGGCTTGGTGAAGCTTTCTTT
TRBJ1-5,medium-sized,TRBV6-5,.,CASSYSVADNQPQHF,TGTGCCAGCAGTTACTCAGTGGCGGACAATCAGCCCCAGCATTTT
TRBJ1-1,.,TRBV11-3,.,CASSLNARTEAFF,TGTGCCAGCAGCTTAAATGCGAGGACTGAAGCTTTCTTT
TRBJ1-1,.,TRBV4-1,.,CASSPLPTVNTEAFF,TGCGCCAGCAGCCCATTGCCGACAGTGAACACTGAAGCTTTCTTT
TRBJ2-7,.,TRBV6-7,TRBD1,CASSYPGQGTYEQYF,TGTGCCAGCAGTTACCCGGGACAGGGAACCTACGAGCAGTACTTC
TRBJ1-1,.,TRBV6-1,.,CASSVEGTGTEAFF,TGTGCCAGCAGTGTCGAAGGGACCGGGACTGAAGCTTTCTTT
TRBJ2-1,.,TRBV7-8,TRBD2,CASSLPSGGPNEQFF,TGTGCCAGCAGCTTACCCAGCGGGGGACCCAATGAGCAGTTCTTC
TRBJ1-1,.,TRBV6-1,.,CASSERGWGPNTEAFF,TGTGCCAGCAGTGAAAGGGGTTGGGGCCCGAACACTGAAGCTTTCTTT
TRBJ1-1,.,TRBV4-3,TRBD1,CASSPDRGAEAFF,TGCGCCAGCAGCCCGGACAGGGGGGCTGAAGCTTTCTTT
TRBJ1-4,.,TRBV6-5,TRBD1,CASSTDRATEKLFF,TGTGCCAGCAGTACGGACAGGGCAACTGAAAAACTGTTTTTT
TRBJ2-1,many,TRBV7-2,.,CASSLVSWGNEQFF,TGTGCCAGCAGCTTAGTTTCCTGGGGTAATGAGCAGTTCTTC
TRBJ2-5,.,TRBV6-1,TRBD1,CASSWTGPRETQYF,TGTGCCAGCAGTTGGACAGGCCCCAGGGAGACCCAGTACTTC
TRBJ2-5,.,TRBV5-5,TRBD2,CASSSKLAGGLGTQYF,TGTGCCAGCAGCTCGAAACTAGCGGGGGGACTTGGGACCCAGTACTTC
TRBJ2-7,.,TRBV6-5,.,CASSSSLGSYEQYF,TGTGCCAGCAGTTCTAGCCTGGGGAGCTACGAGCAGTACTTC
TRBJ2-3,.,TRBV5-1,.,CASSFSGTDTQYF,TGCGCCAGCAGCTTCAGCGGCACAGATACGCAGTATTTT
TRBJ2-6,.,TRBV6-5,.,CASSYEGSGANVLTF,TGTGCCAGCAGTTACGAGGGCTCTGGGGCCAACGTCCTGACTTTC
TRBJ2-2,medium-sized,TRBV6-1,TRBD2,CASSETSGGAGELFF,TGTGCCAGCAGTGAGACTAGCGGGGGGGCCGGGGAGCTGTTTTTT